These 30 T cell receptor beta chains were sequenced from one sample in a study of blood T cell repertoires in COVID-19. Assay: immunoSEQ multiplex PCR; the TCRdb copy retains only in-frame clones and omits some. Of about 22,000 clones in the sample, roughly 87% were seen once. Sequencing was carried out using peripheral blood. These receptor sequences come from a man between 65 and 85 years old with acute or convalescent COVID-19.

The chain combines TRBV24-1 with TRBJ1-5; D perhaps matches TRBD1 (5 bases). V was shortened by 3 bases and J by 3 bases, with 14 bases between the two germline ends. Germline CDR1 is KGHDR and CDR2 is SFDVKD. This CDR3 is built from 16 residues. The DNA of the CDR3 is TGTGCCACCAGTGATGCGCGGCAGGGAATCAATCAGCCCCAGCATTTT. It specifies CATSDARQGINQPQHF.

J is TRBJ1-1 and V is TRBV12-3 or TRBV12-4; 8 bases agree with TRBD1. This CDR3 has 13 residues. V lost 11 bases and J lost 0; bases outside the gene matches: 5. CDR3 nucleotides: TGTGCCGGGAAGACAGGGGTGAACACTGAAGCTTTCTTT. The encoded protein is CAGKTGVNTEAFF.

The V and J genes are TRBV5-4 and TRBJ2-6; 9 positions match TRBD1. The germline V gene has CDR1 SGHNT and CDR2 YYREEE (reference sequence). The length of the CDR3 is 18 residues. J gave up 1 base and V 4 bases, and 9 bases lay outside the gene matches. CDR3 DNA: TGTGCCAGCAGCCCGAATACAGGGGGCGTATCTGGGGCCAACGTCCTGACTTTC. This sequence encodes CASSPNTGGVSGANVLTF.

CDR3 bases: TGTGCCAGCAGTCCCACTGAGCTGCCCGACTATGGCTACACCTTC. Amino acid sequence: CASSPTELPDYGYTF. The V call is TRBV27, the J call TRBJ1-2; D gene ambiguous. Germline CDR1 MNHEY, CDR2 SMNVEV (reference sequence). The V end lost 5 bases, the J end lost 3 bases, and 16 bases lay between the germline ends. The CDR3 totals 15 residues.

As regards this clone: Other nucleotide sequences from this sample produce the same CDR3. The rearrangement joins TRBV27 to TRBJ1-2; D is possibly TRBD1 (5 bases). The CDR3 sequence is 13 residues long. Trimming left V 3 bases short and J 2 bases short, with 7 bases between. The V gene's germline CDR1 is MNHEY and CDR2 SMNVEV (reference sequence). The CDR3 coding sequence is TGTGCCAGCAGTTTTACAGGCAACTATGGCTACACCTTC. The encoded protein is CASSFTGNYGYTF.

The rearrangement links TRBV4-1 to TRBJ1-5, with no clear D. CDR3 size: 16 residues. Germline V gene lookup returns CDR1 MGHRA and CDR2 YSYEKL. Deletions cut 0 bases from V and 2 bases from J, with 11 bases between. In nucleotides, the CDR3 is TGCGCCAGCAGCCAAGAAGCACAGCTTGGCAATCAGCCCCAGCATTTT. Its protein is CASSQEAQLGNQPQHF.

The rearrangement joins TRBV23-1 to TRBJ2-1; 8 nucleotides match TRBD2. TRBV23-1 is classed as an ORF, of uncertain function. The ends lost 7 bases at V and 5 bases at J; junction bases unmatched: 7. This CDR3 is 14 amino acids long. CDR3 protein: CASTRGGKHNEQFF. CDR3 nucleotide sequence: TGCGCCAGCACTCGGGGGGGCAAGCACAATGAGCAGTTCTTC.

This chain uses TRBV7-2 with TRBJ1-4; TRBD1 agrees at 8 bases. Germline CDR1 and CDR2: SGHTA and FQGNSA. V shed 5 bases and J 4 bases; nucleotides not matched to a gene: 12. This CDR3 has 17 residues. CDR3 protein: CASSQGSRGLINEKLFF. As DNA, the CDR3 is TGTGCCAGCAGCCAAGGTAGCAGGGGGCTCATTAATGAAAAACTGTTTTTT.

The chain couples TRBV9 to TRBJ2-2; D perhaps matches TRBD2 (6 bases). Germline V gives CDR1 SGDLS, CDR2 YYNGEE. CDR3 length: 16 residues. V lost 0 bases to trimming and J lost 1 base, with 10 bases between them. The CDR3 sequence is CASSVGDGGNTGELFF. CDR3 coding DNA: TGTGCCAGCAGCGTAGGTGACGGGGGGAACACCGGGGAGCTGTTTTTT.

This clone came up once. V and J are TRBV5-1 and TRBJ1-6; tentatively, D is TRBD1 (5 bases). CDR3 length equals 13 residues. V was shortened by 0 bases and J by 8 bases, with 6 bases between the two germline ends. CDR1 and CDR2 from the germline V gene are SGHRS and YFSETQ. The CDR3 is CASSLEGHSPLHF. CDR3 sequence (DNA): TGCGCCAGCAGCTTGGAGGGGCATTCACCCCTCCACTTT.

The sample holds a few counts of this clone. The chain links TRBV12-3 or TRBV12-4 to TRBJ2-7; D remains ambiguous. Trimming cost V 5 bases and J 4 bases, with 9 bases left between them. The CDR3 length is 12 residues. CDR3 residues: CASSSVEYEQYF. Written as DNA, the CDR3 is TGTGCCAGCAGTAGCGTAGAATACGAGCAGTACTTC.

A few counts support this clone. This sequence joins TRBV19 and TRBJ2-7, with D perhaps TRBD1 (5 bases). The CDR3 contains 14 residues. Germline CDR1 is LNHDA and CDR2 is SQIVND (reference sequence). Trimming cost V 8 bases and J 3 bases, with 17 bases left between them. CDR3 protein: CASSPMQGRYEQYF. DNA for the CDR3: TGTGCCAGTTCCCCGATGCAGGGTCGCTACGAGCAGTACTTC.

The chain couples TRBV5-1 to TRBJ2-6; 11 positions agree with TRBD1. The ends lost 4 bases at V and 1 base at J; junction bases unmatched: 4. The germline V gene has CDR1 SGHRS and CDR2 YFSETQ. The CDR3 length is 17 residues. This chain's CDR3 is CASSRTGGASGANVLTF. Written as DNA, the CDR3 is TGCGCCAGCAGCCGGACAGGGGGCGCGTCTGGGGCCAACGTCCTGACTTTC.

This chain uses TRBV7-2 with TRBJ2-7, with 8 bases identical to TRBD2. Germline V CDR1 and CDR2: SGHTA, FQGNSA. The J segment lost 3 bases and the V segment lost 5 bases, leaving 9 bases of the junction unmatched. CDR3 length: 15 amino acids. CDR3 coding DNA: TGTGCCAGCAGCGCCCGGACTAGCCGGGGCTACGAGCAGTACTTC. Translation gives CASSARTSRGYEQYF.

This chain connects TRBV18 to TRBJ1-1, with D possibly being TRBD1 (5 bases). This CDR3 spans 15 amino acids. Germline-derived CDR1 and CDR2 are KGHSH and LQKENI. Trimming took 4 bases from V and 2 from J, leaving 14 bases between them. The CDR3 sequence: CASSLSPGGNTEAFF. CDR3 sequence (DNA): TGTGCCAGCTCACTCTCGCCGGGGGGAAACACTGAAGCTTTCTTT. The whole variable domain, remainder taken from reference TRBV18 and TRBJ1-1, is NAGVMQNPRHLVRRRGQEARLRCSPMKGHSHVYWYRQLPEEGLKFMVYLQKENIIDESGMPKERFSAEFPKEGPSILRIQQVVRGDSAAYFCASSLSPGGNTEAFFGQGTRLTVV.

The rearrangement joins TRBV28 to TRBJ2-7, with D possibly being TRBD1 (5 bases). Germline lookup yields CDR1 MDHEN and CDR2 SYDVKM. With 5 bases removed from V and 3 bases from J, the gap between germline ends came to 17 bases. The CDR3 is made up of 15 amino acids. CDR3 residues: CASSLPDRQFYEQYF. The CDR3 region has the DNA TGTGCCAGCAGTCTCCCTGACAGACAATTCTACGAGCAGTACTTC.

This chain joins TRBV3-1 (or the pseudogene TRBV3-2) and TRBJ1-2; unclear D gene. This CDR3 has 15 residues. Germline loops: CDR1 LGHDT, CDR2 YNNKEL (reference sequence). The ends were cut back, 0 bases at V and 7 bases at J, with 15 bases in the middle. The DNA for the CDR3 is TGTGCCAGCAGCCAAGATAACAGAGTCCTTACTGGCTACACCTTC. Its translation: CASSQDNRVLTGYTF.

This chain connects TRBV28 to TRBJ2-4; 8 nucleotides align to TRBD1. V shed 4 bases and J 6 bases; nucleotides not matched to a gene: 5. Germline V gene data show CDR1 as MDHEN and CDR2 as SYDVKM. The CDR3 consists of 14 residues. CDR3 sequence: CASSSGTGGNIQYF. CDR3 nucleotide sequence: TGTGCCAGCAGTTCCGGGACAGGAGGAAACATTCAGTACTTC.

DNA of the CDR3: TGTGCCATCAGTGCAGGGGTCGATCAGCCCCAGCATTTT. It encodes CAISAGVDQPQHF. J is TRBJ1-5 and V is TRBV10-3, with D perhaps TRBD1 (6 bases). The V end was cut by 4 bases, the J end by 5 bases, with 9 bases between. CDR1 and CDR2 (germline): ENHRY, SYGVKD. This CDR3 has 13 amino acids.

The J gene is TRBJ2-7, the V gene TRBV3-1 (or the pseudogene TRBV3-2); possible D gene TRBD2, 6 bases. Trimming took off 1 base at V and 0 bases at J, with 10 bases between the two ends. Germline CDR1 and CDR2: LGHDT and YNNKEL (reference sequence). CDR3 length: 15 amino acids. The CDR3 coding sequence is TGTGCCAGCAGCCAAGCCTACGGGAGCTCCTACGAGCAGTACTTC. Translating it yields CASSQAYGSSYEQYF.

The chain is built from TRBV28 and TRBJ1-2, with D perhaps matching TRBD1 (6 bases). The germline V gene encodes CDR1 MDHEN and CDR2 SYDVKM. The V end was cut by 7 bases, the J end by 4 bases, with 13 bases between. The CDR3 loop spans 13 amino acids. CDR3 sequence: CASNQGRGYGYTF. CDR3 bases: TGTGCCAGCAACCAGGGGCGAGGCTATGGCTACACCTTC.

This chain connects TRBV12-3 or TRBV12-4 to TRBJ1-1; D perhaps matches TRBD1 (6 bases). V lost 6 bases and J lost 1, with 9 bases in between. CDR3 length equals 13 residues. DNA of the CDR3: TGTGCCAGCAGAGACAGGCCGAACACTGAAGCTTTCTTT. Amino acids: CASRDRPNTEAFF.

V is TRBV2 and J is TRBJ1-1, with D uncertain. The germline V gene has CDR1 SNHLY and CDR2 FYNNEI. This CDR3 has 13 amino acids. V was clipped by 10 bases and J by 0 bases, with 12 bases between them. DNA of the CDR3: TGTGCCACACGAGGACTCATGAACACTGAAGCTTTCTTT. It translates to CATRGLMNTEAFF.

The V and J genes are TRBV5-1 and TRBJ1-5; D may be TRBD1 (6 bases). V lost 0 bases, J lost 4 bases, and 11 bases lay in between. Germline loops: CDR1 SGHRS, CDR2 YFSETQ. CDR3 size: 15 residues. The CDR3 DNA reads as TGCGCCAGCAGCTTGGGGACAGAAGTTAATCAGCCCCAGCATTTT. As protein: CASSLGTEVNQPQHF. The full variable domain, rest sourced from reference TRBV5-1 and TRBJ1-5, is KAGVTQTPRYLIKTRGQQVTLSCSPISGHRSVSWYQQTPGQGLQFLFEYFSETQRNKGNFPGRFSGRQFSNSRSEMNVSTLELGDSALYLCASSLGTEVNQPQHFGDGTRLSIL.

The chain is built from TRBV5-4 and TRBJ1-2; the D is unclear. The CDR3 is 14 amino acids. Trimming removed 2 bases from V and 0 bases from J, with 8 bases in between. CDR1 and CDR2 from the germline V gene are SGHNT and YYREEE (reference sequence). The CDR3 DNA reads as TGTGCCAGCAGCTTAGACGGAGCTAACTATGGCTACACCTTC. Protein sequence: CASSLDGANYGYTF.

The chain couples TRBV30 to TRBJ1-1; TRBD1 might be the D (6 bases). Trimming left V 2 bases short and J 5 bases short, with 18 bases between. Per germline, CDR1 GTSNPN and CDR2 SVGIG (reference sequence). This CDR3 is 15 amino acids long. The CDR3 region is CAWSTGRAGETEAFF. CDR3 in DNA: TGTGCCTGGAGTACTGGCCGAGCAGGGGAAACTGAAGCTTTCTTT.

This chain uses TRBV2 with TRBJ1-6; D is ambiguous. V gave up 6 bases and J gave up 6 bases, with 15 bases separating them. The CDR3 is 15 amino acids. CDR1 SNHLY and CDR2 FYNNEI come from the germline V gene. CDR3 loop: CASRSSGSTNSPLHF. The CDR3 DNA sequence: TGTGCCAGCAGGAGCTCAGGAAGTACTAATTCACCCCTCCACTTT.

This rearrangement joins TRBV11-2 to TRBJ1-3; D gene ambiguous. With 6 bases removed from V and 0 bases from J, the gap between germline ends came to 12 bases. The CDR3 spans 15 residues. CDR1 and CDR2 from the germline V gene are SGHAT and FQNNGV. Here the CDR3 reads CASRASRSSGNTIYF. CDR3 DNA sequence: TGTGCCAGCAGGGCTTCAAGGAGCTCTGGAAACACCATATATTTT. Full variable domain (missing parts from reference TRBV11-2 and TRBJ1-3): EAGVAQSPRYKIIEKRQSVAFWCNPISGHATLYWYQQILGQGPKLLIQFQNNGVVDDSQLPKDRFSAERLKGVDSTLKIQPAKLEDSAVYLCASRASRSSGNTIYFGEGSWLTVV.

DNA for the CDR3: TGTGCCAGCAGTTCCCGGGATCGCCTCTATAATTCACCCCTCCACTTT. Translated, it gives CASSSRDRLYNSPLHF. The V gene is TRBV6-2 or TRBV6-3, the J gene TRBJ1-6; no clear D. There are 16 residues in the CDR3. V lost 4 bases to trimming and J lost 3 bases, with 13 bases between them. The germline V gene has CDR1 MNHEY and CDR2 SVGEGT.

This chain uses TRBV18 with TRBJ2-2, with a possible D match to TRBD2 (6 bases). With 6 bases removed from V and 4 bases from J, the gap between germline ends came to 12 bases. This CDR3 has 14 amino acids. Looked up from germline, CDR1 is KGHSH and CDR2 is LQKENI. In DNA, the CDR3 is TGTGCCAGCTCGGCAGGACTACCCACCGGGGAGCTGTTTTTT. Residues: CASSAGLPTGELFF.